This T cell receptor beta chain was recovered during a study of shared clonotypes between healthy human individuals (dated by TCRdb to about 2020). For the wider study: A few men and two women, aged 18 to 49 years, made up the cohort. Per donor, three plates each were used for CD4 naive and CD4 memory, two for CD8 naive, and one for CD8 memory. Leukapheresis yielded between about 0.85 and 9 billion PBMCs per donor. Libraries were prepared and TCR repertoires were sequenced by different laboratories using diverse techniques, in order to increase sequencing depth and limit assay-specific biases. To estimate repertoire size and how much clonotype sharing occurs between individuals, the study deeply sequenced the blood TCR repertoires of about five healthy adults.

The donors were healthy, HIV-negative adults who had no recently reported acute infections or vaccinations. Every donor was a Caucasian adult living in Nashville, Tennessee, USA. CD4+ T cells were enriched through magnetic negative selection, after which naive cells were positively selected on CD45RA and the remaining negative fraction served as the memory subset. Blood was collected by leukapheresis, and PBMCs were isolated by Ficoll-Histopaque density gradient centrifugation and then cryopreserved in liquid nitrogen vapor phase. Analytical flow cytometry was used to check the purity and quantity of every magnetically sorted T cell population. From each sorted fraction, genomic DNA was isolated and quantified by UV absorbance on a Nanodrop 2000c. Using the deep immunoSEQ assay, multiplex PCR amplified TCR CDR3 regions from genomic DNA. Extracted genomic DNA from each cell subset was distributed evenly across all wells of several immunoSEQ 96-well plates, and each plate was treated as a replicate. For sorted subsets, about 200 ng genomic DNA, equal to 30,000 to 35,000 T cell genomes, was loaded into each replicate PCR. The purified libraries were quantified using a Qubit 3.0 fluorometer, sized with a Bioanalyzer 2100, and then quantified again using the KAPA Library Quantification kit. Every immunoSEQ 96-well plate was sequenced on a dedicated single-read 150-cycle Illumina NextSeq 550 flow cell. The paper's processing steps were these. Because only junctional sequences without quality scores were contained in the immunoSEQ output, filtering matching that applied to full-length reads could not be performed. Sequences were annotated with PyIR, a Python wrapper for IgBLAST v1.9, and V/J genes and CDR3 were assigned using IMGT germline references. Any read was removed if the V/J assignment was weak (E-value above 1e-6), the CDR3 was missing, or the read contained stop codons, out-of-frame junctions, or ambiguous translated residues. V3J clonotypes were defined as sequences sharing an identical inferred V gene, J gene, and CDR3 amino acid sequence. Percentage overlap between repertoires was computed as shared unique clonotypes divided by the size of the smaller repertoire. Repertoire richness was assessed with RTK rarefaction, the Chao1 estimator, and Recon v2.1 estimates of unobserved clonotypes. For all TCRbeta clonotypes obtained by the gDNA method from several donors, generation probabilities were computed with OLGA. TCRdb took this table from immuneACCESS and kept in-frame rearrangements with V and J called. Such tables lack part of the clones; where checked against another copy, unresolved V genes explain under half of the gap, and the rest is unexplained. For V, J and clone size, that table is used; D and trimming come from the DNA. This sample lists roughly 2 million clones; more than 90% were detected once. The ten biggest clones cover around 0.13% of the sample.

Paper-wide results and their limitations: When several donors were compared, the shared fraction of clonotypes was approximately 5% for naive CD4, around 3.6% for naive CD8, more than 2% for memory CD4, and 0.4% for memory CD8. The small number of donors limited the genetic and exposure-history diversity represented. Sampling was restricted to blood, and TCR repertoires in tissues likely differ from the TCR repertoires found in blood. Larger estimated clonotype richness was generally found for naive subsets than for memory subsets. Incomplete sequencing was indicated by rarefaction of sorted-subset datasets, despite the large sequencing depth. Pairwise subsampling indicated that sequencing depth was expected to affect the degree of clonotype sharing among donors. Compared with non-shared clonotypes, clonotypes shared by all four sorted-subset donors had higher generation probabilities.

The junction shows trimming of 3 bases on V and 0 bases on J, plus 16 bases between the germline ends. The germline V gene (reference sequence) yields SGHNT for CDR1 and YYREEE for CDR2. There are 18 amino acids in the CDR3, from cysteine to phenylalanine inclusive. The retained sequence is limited to the CDR3, 54 bases, with the frame set at the first base. As regards this clone: Its antigen remains undetermined. The input lacks base qualities; no much larger clone sits a single base away.

The V and J genes are TRBV5-4 and TRBJ1-6, with no reliable assignment of the D segment. Sequencing used naive CD4+ T cells sorted from blood. Explained via the paper, the cell subset or site label denotes: CD45RA+ positively selected. This TCR was recovered from a man aged 18 to 29 in good health. The CDR3 corresponds to CASSSGLLQSSYNSPLHF. The nucleotide sequence reads as follows: TGTGCCAGCAGCTCCGGACTACTACAGAGCTCCTATAATTCACCCCTCCACTTT. With all but the CDR3 taken from the reference TRBV5-4 and TRBJ1-6 genes, the full variable domain is: ETGVTQSPTHLIKTRGQQVTLRCSSQSGHNTVSWYQQALGQGPQFIFQYYREEENGRGNFPPRFSGLQFPNYSSELNVNALELDDSALYLCASSSGLLQSSYNSPLHFGNGTRLTVT.